This T cell receptor (beta chain) is from a study of monozygotic twins with inflammatory bowel disease. Study outcomes and limitations: The study found lower TCRbeta diversity (inverse Simpson) in IBD patients than in healthy co-twins. Support for any single strong IBD-associated signal or clonotype was not found.

Whole-blood total RNA was extracted without T cell sorting. This CDR3 is built from 18 residues. CDR1 and CDR2 (germline): LNHDA, SQIVND (reference sequence). Comment on this clonotype: Its target is unknown.

Template switching appended UMIs that held a 6-nucleotide sample barcode. With the 5' RACE reads reprocessed, TCRdb shows one record per CDR3 protein and no DNA. The listing records 150,000 to 200,000 distinct CDR3 sequences. The chain joins TRBV19 to TRBJ2-1; TCRdb's D gene call, TRBD2, goes unchecked for lack of DNA. The TCR was taken from a human donor with ulcerative colitis or Crohn's disease, or a healthy co-twin of an affected twin (not recorded which). Sequenced input: blood. The CDR3 sequence: CASSMGLAGGSGRNEQFF.